The subject of this entry is one T cell receptor (beta chain). Antigen specificity is unknown. Germline CDR1 SGHRS, CDR2 YFSETQ. V was pared by 4 bases and J by 5 bases, with 8 bases of the junction left unmatched. The CDR3 runs to 17 residues. Investigators reverse transcribed all isolated RNA, so they sequenced expressed TCRB transcripts. Repertoires were generated with immunoSEQ multiplex PCR, while TCRdb's copy carries only in-frame clones and drops some. The sample shows 100,000 to 150,000 clones, 9% of them seen only once. This sample was included in a study of beta chain features in type 1 diabetes. Study results and caveats: Moderately but significantly shorter TCRB CDR3s were found in Type 1 diabetes patients in all four CD4+ subsets.

It was one heparinised blood draw, averaging approximately 100 mL, that each donor gave. Staining for CD45RO/CCR7/CD25/CD127/CD95/CD27 allowed sorting of CD4+ naive, central memory, regulatory and stem cell-like memory cells. The chain recombines TRBV5-1 with TRBJ2-2, with TRBD2 matching 13 bases. Sample: central memory CD4+ T cells from blood. The TCR was taken from a man between 25 and 39 years old with type 1 diabetes. This CDR3 reads CASSTTSGGQGTGELFF. In nucleotides, the CDR3 is TGCGCCAGCAGCACGACTAGCGGGGGGCAAGGGACCGGGGAGCTGTTTTTT.